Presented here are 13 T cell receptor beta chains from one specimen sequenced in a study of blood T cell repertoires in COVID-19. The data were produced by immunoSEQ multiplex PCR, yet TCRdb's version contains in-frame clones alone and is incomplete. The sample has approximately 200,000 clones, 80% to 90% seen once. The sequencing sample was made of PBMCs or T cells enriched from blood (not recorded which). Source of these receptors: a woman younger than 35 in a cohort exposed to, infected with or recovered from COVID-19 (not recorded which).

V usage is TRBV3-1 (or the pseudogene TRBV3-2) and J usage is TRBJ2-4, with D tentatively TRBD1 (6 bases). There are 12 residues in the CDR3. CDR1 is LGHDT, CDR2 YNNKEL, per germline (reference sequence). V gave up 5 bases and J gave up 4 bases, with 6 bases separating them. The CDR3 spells CASSGQKNIQYF. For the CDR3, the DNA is TGTGCCAGCAGCGGACAGAAAAACATTCAGTACTTC.

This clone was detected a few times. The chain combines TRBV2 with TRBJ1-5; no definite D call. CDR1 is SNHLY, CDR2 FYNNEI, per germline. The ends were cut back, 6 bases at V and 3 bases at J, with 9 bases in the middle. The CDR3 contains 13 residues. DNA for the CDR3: TGTGCCAGCAGGGAGCAGATCAATCAGCCCCAGCATTTT. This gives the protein CASREQINQPQHF.

DNA for the CDR3: TGTGCCAGCAGCTTAGAGCCGAGGGACAGTCCAGATACGCAGTATTTT. Its protein is CASSLEPRDSPDTQYF. The chain has TRBV11-2 and TRBJ2-3, with 7 bases lining up with TRBD1. From germline, CDR1 is SGHAT and CDR2 FQNNGV. CDR3 size: 16 residues. Trimming cost V 0 bases and J 4 bases; bases outside gene matches: 7.

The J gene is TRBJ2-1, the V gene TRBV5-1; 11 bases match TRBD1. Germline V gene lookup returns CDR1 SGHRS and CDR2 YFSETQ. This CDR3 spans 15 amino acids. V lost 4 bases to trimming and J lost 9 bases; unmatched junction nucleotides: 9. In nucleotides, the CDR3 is TGCGCCAGCAGCCTCCCGGGACAGGGGGTTTTTGAGCAGTTCTTC. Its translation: CASSLPGQGVFEQFF.

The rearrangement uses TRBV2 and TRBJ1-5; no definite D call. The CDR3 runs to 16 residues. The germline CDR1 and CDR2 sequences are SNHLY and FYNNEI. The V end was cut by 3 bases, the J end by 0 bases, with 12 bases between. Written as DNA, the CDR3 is TGTGCCAGCAGTGATATGGAGCCCTATAGCAATCAGCCCCAGCATTTT. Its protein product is CASSDMEPYSNQPQHF.

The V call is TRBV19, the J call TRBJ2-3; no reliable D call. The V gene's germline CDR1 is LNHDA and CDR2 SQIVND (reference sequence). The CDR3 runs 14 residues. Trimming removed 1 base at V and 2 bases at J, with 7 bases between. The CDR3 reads CASSIGGFTDTQYF. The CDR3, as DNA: TGTGCCAGTAGTATAGGAGGCTTCACAGATACGCAGTATTTT.

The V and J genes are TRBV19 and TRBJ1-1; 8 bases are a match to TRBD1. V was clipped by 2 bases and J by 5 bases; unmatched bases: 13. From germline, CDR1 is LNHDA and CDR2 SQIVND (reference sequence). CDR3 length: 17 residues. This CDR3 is CASSIQGARGGKTEAFF. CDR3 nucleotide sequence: TGTGCCAGTAGTATACAGGGGGCGCGGGGCGGCAAAACTGAAGCTTTCTTT. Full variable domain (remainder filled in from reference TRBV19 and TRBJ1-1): DGGITQSPKYLFRKEGQNVTLSCEQNLNHDAMYWYRQDPGQGLRLIYYSQIVNDFQKGDIAEGYSVSREKKESFPLTVTSAQKNPTAFYLCASSIQGARGGKTEAFFGQGTRLTVV.

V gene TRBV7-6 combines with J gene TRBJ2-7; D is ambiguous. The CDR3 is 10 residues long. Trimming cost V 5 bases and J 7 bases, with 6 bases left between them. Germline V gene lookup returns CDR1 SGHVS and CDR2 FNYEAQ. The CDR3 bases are TGTGCCAGCAGCCACGAGGAGCAGTACTTC. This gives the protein CASSHEEQYF.

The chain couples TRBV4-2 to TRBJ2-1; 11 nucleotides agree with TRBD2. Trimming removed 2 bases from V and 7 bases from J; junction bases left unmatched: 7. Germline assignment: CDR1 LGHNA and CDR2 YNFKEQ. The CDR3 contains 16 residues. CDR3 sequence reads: CASSQKRTSGLNEQFF. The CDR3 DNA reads TGTGCCAGCAGCCAAAAGCGGACTAGCGGGTTGAATGAGCAGTTCTTC.

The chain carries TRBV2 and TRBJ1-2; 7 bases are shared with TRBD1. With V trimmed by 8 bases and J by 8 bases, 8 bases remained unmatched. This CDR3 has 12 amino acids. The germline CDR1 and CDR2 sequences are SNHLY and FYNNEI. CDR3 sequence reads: CASVETGDGYTF. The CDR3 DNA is TGTGCCAGCGTAGAAACAGGGGACGGCTACACCTTC. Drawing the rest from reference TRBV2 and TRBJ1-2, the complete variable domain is EPEVTQTPSHQVTQMGQEVILRCVPISNHLYFYWYRQILGQKVEFLVSFYNNEISEKSEIFDDQFSVERPDGSNFTLKIRSTKLEDSAMYFCASVETGDGYTFGSGTRLTVV.

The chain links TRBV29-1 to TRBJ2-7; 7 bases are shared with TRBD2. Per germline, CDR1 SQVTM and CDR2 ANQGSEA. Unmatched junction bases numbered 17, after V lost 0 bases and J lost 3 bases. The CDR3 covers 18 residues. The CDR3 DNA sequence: TGCAGCGTTGAAGACAACTCCGGGACTACGATGGAACTCTACGAGCAGTACTTC. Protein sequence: CSVEDNSGTTMELYEQYF.

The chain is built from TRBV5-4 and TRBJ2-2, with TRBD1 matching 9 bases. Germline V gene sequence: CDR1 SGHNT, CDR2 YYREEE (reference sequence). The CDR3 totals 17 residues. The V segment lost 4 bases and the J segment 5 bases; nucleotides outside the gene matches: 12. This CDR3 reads CASSPLNDRGRTGELFF. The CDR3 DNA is TGTGCCAGCAGCCCTCTTAACGACAGGGGGAGGACCGGGGAGCTGTTTTTT.

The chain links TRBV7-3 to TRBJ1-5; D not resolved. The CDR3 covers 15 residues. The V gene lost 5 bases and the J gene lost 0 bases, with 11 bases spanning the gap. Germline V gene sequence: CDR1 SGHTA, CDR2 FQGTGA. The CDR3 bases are TGTGCCAGCAGCCTTTTCGGGGATAGCAATCAGCCCCAGCATTTT. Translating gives CASSLFGDSNQPQHF.